These 6 T cell receptor beta chains were sequenced from one sample in a study of blood T cell repertoires in COVID-19. Repertoires were generated with immunoSEQ multiplex PCR, while TCRdb's copy carries only in-frame clones and drops some. The sample contains 90,000 to 150,000 clones, approximately 70% of which appear only once. The sample comprised peripheral blood. These receptors were collected from a human donor with acute or convalescent COVID-19. The donor label of this sample is uncertain.

This chain joins TRBV2 and TRBJ2-7; D might be TRBD2 (5 bases). Trimming took off 7 bases at V and 2 bases at J, with 18 bases between the two ends. Germline V gene data show CDR1 as SNHLY and CDR2 as FYNNEI. The CDR3 is 15 residues long. Written as DNA, the CDR3 is TGTGCCAGCAAACGAGACACGGGATTTACCTACGAGCAGTACTTC. It yields the protein CASKRDTGFTYEQYF.

The chain couples TRBV4-1 to TRBJ1-4, with 9 bases matching TRBD1. Unmatched junction bases numbered 9, after V lost 0 bases and J lost 7 bases. From germline, CDR1 is MGHRA and CDR2 YSYEKL. This CDR3 contains 17 residues. The CDR3 loop is CASSQDRNRGRSEKLFF. For the CDR3, the DNA is TGCGCCAGCAGCCAAGATCGGAACAGGGGGCGATCTGAAAAACTGTTTTTT.

The chain carries TRBV4-2 and TRBJ2-3, with TRBD2 matching over 13 bases. Germline V gene sequence: CDR1 LGHNA, CDR2 YNFKEQ. The CDR3 extends over 17 amino acids. V lost 4 bases, J lost 0 bases, and 4 bases stayed unmatched. The CDR3, as DNA: TGTGCCAGCAGCCGCTGGACTAGCGGGGGTAGCACAGATACGCAGTATTTT. It translates to CASSRWTSGGSTDTQYF.

This chain links TRBV5-6 with TRBJ1-5; weak D call: TRBD1 (6 bases). Trimming removed 3 bases from V and 1 base from J, with 20 bases in between. CDR1 is SGHDT, CDR2 YYEEEE, per germline. This CDR3 comprises 18 residues. CDR3 sequence (DNA): TGTGCCAGCAGCTCCCAGGGGCCAGGGAAGGTAAGCAATCAGCCCCAGCATTTT. Its protein product is CASSSQGPGKVSNQPQHF.

This rearrangement joins TRBV4-1 to TRBJ1-2; 7 positions agree with TRBD1. Unmatched junction bases numbered 3, after V lost 0 bases and J lost 5 bases. The CDR3 has 14 amino acids. The germline gives CDR1 MGHRA, CDR2 YSYEKL. Here the CDR3 DNA reads TGCGCCAGCAGCCAAGATGAGGGGGCGTATGGCTACACCTTC. Encoded protein: CASSQDEGAYGYTF.

This clone was found many times. Here the CDR3 DNA reads TGTGCCAGCACGTCCAGCGCGAACACCGGGGAGCTGTTTTTT. It encodes CASTSSANTGELFF. The chain recombines TRBV2 with TRBJ2-2, with D unresolved. CDR3 length: 14 residues. Deletions cut 7 bases from V and 0 bases from J, with 9 bases between. Germline-derived CDR1 and CDR2 are SNHLY and FYNNEI.